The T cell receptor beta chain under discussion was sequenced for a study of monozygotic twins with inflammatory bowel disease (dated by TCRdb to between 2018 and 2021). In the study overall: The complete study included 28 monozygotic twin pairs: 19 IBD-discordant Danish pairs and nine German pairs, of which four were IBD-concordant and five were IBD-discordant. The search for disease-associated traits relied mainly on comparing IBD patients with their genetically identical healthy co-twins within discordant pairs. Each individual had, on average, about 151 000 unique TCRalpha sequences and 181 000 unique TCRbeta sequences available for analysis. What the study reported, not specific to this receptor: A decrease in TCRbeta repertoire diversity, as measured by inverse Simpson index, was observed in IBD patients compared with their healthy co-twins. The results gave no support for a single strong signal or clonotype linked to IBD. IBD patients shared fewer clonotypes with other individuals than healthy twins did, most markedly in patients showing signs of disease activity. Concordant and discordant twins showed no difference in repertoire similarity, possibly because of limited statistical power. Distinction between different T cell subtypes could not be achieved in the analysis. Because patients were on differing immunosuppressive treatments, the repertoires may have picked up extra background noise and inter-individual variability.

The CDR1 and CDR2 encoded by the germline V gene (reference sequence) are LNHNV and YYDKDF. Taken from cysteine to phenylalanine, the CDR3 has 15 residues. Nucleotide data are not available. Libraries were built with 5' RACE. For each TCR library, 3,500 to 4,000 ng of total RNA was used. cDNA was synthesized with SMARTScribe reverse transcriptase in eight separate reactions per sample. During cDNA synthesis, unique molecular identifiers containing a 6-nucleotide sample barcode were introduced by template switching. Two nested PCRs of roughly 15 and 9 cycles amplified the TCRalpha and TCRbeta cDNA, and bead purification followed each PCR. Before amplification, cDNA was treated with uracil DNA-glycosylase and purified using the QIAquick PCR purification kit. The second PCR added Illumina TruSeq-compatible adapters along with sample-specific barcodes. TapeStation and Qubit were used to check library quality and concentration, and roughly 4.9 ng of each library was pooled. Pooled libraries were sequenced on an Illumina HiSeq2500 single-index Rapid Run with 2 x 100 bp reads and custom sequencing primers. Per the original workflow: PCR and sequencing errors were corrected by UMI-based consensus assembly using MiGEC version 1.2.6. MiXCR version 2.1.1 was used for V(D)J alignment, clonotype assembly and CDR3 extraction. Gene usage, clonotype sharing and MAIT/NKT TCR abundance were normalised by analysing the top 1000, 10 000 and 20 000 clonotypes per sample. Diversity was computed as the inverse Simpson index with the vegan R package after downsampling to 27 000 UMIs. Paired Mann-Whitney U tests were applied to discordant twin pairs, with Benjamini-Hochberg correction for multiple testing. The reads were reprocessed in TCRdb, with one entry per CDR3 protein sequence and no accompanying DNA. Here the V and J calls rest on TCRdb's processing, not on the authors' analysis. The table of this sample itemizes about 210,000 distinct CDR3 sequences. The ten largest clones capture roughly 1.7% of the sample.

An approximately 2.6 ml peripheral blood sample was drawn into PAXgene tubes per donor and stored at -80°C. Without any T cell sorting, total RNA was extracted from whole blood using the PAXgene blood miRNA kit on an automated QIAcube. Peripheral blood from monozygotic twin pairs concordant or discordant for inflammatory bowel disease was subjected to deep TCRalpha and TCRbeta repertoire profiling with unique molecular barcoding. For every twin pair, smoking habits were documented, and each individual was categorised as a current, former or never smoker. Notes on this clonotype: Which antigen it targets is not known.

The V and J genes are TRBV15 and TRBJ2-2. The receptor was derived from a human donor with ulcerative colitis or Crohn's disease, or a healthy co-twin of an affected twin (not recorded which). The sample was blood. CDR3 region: CATSRDLSGTGELFF.